A selection of T cell receptor beta chains follows, all from one sample in a study of shared clonotypes between healthy human individuals. Assay: immunoSEQ multiplex PCR; the TCRdb copy retains only in-frame clones and omits some. The sample has about 820,000 clones, roughly 92% seen once. The sample was naive CD8+ T cells sorted from blood. The receptors stem from a man aged 30 to 45 in good health. Both conserved end residues are part of each CDR3. Fields, in order: J gene, D gene, V gene, clone size, CDR3 protein, CDR3 DNA. The D gene is left open where the match is weak. The listing skips clone size in some rows; elsewhere it reads once, few, many or a size class.

J: TRBJ1-5
D: TRBD1
V: TRBV27
size: NA
CDR3: CASSWTGTNQPQHF
DNA: TGTGCCAGCAGTTGGACAGGGACTAATCAGCCCCAGCATTTT

J: TRBJ2-2
D: NA
V: TRBV14
size: NA
CDR3: CASSQELAITVTGELFF
DNA: TGTGCCAGCAGCCAAGAACTAGCAATAACGGTCACCGGGGAGCTGTTTTTT

J: TRBJ2-2
D: TRBD1
V: TRBV10-3
size: NA
CDR3: CAMQGQPNTGELFF
DNA: TGTGCCATGCAGGGACAGCCCAACACCGGGGAGCTGTTTTTT

J: TRBJ2-1
D: NA
V: TRBV5-4
size: few
CDR3: CASSDRTLGEQFF
DNA: TGTGCCAGCAGCGACCGGACCCTGGGTGAGCAGTTCTTC

J: TRBJ2-3
D: TRBD2
V: TRBV11-2
size: NA
CDR3: CASSLGGPDTQYF
DNA: TGTGCCAGCAGCTTGGGAGGGCCGGATACGCAGTATTTT

J: TRBJ2-7
D: NA
V: TRBV7-6
size: NA
CDR3: CASSYSGNYEQYF
DNA: TGTGCCAGCAGCTATTCAGGGAACTACGAGCAGTACTTC

J: TRBJ2-7
D: TRBD2
V: TRBV28
size: once
CDR3: CASSLSGGYEQYF
DNA: TGTGCCAGCAGTTTATCGGGGGGATACGAGCAGTACTTC

J: TRBJ1-1
D: NA
V: TRBV27
size: NA
CDR3: CASSLLTHVGVTEAFF
DNA: TGTGCCAGCAGTTTATTGACACACGTCGGGGTCACTGAAGCTTTCTTT

J: TRBJ2-7
D: TRBD1
V: TRBV5-6
size: NA
CDR3: CASSASGTGEYSYEQYF
DNA: TGTGCCAGCAGCGCGTCCGGGACAGGGGAATACTCCTACGAGCAGTACTTC

J: TRBJ1-4
D: TRBD1
V: TRBV10-1
size: NA
CDR3: CASSRDSSAPKLFF
DNA: TGCGCCAGCTCCCGGGACAGTTCAGCGCCAAAACTGTTTTTT

J: TRBJ2-3
D: NA
V: TRBV11-2
size: NA
CDR3: CASSLVAGDGGHTDTQYF
DNA: TGTGCCAGCAGCTTAGTGGCAGGAGATGGGGGCCACACAGATACGCAGTATTTT

J: TRBJ2-2
D: TRBD2
V: TRBV28
size: NA
CDR3: CASSPIGTMTNTGELFF
DNA: TGTGCCAGCAGTCCTATCGGGACTATGACGAACACCGGGGAGCTGTTTTTT

J: TRBJ2-3
D: TRBD1
V: TRBV7-9
size: NA
CDR3: CASSKTTGSDTQYF
DNA: TGTGCCAGCAGCAAGACGACAGGGTCCGATACGCAGTATTTT

J: TRBJ2-7
D: TRBD2
V: TRBV11-2
size: NA
CDR3: CASSFLGLGGSLYEQYF
DNA: TGTGCCAGCAGCTTCCTCGGACTAGGAGGTTCTTTGTACGAGCAGTACTTC

J: TRBJ2-2
D: TRBD1
V: TRBV9
size: NA
CDR3: CASSGRQGAGELFF
DNA: TGTGCCAGCAGCGGACGACAGGGCGCCGGGGAGCTGTTTTTT

J: TRBJ2-3
D: TRBD2
V: TRBV5-4
size: NA
CDR3: CASHGRVSGGPGDTQYF
DNA: TGTGCCAGCCATGGCCGGGTTTCGGGAGGGCCTGGAGATACGCAGTATTTT

J: TRBJ2-1
D: TRBD2
V: TRBV19
size: NA
CDR3: CASSVTSGRYNEQFF
DNA: TGTGCCAGTAGCGTTACTAGCGGGCGATACAATGAGCAGTTCTTC

J: TRBJ2-7
D: TRBD1
V: TRBV27
size: NA
CDR3: CASSPGQGVVYEQYF
DNA: TGTGCCAGCAGTCCGGGACAGGGGGTCGTCTACGAGCAGTACTTC

J: TRBJ1-2
D: NA
V: TRBV6-6
size: NA
CDR3: CASSLNRITANYGYTF
DNA: TGTGCCAGCAGCCTAAATCGGATCACAGCTAACTATGGCTACACCTTC

J: TRBJ2-3
D: NA
V: TRBV6-1
size: NA
CDR3: CASSEDSTTDTQYF
DNA: TGTGCCAGCAGTGAAGACTCTACCACAGATACGCAGTATTTT

J: TRBJ2-7
D: TRBD2
V: TRBV10-2
size: NA
CDR3: CASGVAGGPGYEQYF
DNA: TGCGCCAGCGGGGTAGCGGGAGGCCCGGGCTACGAGCAGTACTTC

J: TRBJ2-3
D: TRBD1
V: TRBV7-9
size: NA
CDR3: CASSTDRGRADTQYF
DNA: TGTGCCAGCAGCACCGACAGGGGAAGGGCGGATACGCAGTATTTT

J: TRBJ2-6
D: NA
V: TRBV14
size: NA
CDR3: CASSDSSSYSPGANVLTF
DNA: TGTGCCAGCAGCGACTCATCCTCTTATAGTCCTGGGGCCAACGTCCTGACTTTC

J: TRBJ2-1
D: NA
V: TRBV27
size: NA
CDR3: CASTPSRSYNEQFF
DNA: TGTGCCAGCACCCCCTCGAGGAGCTACAATGAGCAGTTCTTC

J: TRBJ2-1
D: TRBD1
V: TRBV6-6
size: NA
CDR3: CASSYTGTGAFGGQFF
DNA: TGTGCCAGCAGTTACACCGGGACAGGGGCGTTTGGGGGGCAGTTCTTC

J: TRBJ1-3
D: NA
V: TRBV11-2
size: NA
CDR3: CASSLFPGGTIYF
DNA: TGTGCCAGCAGCTTATTTCCCGGCGGCACCATATATTTT

J: TRBJ2-7
D: NA
V: TRBV28
size: few
CDR3: CASSPGLSYEQYF
DNA: TGTGCCAGCAGTCCGGGACTGAGCTACGAGCAGTACTTC

J: TRBJ2-1
D: TRBD1
V: TRBV14
size: NA
CDR3: CASSHTGVDEQFF
DNA: TGTGCCAGCAGCCACACAGGGGTCGATGAGCAGTTCTTC

J: TRBJ1-2
D: NA
V: TRBV6-1
size: NA
CDR3: CASSEVEGANYGYTF
DNA: TGTGCCAGCAGTGAAGTTGAGGGGGCTAACTATGGCTACACCTTC

J: TRBJ2-2
D: NA
V: TRBV29-1
size: NA
CDR3: CSALGRAETNTGELFF
DNA: TGCAGCGCCCTCGGGCGGGCGGAGACGAACACCGGGGAGCTGTTTTTT

J: TRBJ2-7
D: NA
V: TRBV6-1
size: NA
CDR3: CASSEGTPNQYF
DNA: TGTGCCAGCAGTGAAGGGACTCCCAACCAGTACTTC

J: TRBJ2-2
D: NA
V: TRBV14
size: NA
CDR3: CASSQTGSTGELFF
DNA: TGTGCCAGCAGCCAGACAGGATCTACCGGGGAGCTGTTTTTT

J: TRBJ1-2
D: NA
V: TRBV7-9
size: NA
CDR3: CASSHGREDGYTF
DNA: TGTGCCAGCAGCCACGGTCGGGAGGATGGCTACACCTTC

J: TRBJ1-5
D: NA
V: TRBV19
size: few
CDR3: CASSFGTSNQPQHF
DNA: TGTGCCAGTAGTTTCGGGACGAGCAATCAGCCCCAGCATTTT

J: TRBJ2-5
D: NA
V: TRBV5-4
size: NA
CDR3: CASSPPQRIQQETQYF
DNA: TGTGCCAGCAGCCCGCCGCAACGTATACAGCAGGAGACCCAGTACTTC

J: TRBJ1-2
D: TRBD1
V: TRBV4-3
size: NA
CDR3: CASSLSGLGGGQGWGFYGYTF
DNA: TGCGCCAGCAGCCTTAGTGGTCTTGGTGGGGGACAGGGGTGGGGATTCTATGGCTACACCTTC

J: TRBJ1-1
D: TRBD1
V: TRBV7-6
size: NA
CDR3: CASSQSTGVNTEAFF
DNA: TGTGCCAGCAGCCAGAGCACAGGGGTGAACACTGAAGCTTTCTTT

J: TRBJ2-7
D: NA
V: TRBV10-3
size: NA
CDR3: CAISESPRARPLNQEQYF
DNA: TGTGCCATCAGTGAGTCCCCCAGGGCTAGACCCCTCAATCAAGAGCAGTACTTC

J: TRBJ2-2
D: NA
V: TRBV29-1
size: NA
CDR3: CSGWGSVAGTGELFF
DNA: TGCAGCGGATGGGGATCGGTAGCAGGCACCGGGGAGCTGTTTTTT

J: TRBJ1-2
D: TRBD1
V: TRBV7-9
size: NA
CDR3: CASSSGTGGRNYGYTF
DNA: TGTGCCAGCAGCTCAGGGACAGGGGGCCGCAACTATGGCTACACCTTC

J: TRBJ1-1
D: NA
V: TRBV10-1
size: NA
CDR3: CASSDPKEGTEAFF
DNA: TGCGCCAGCAGTGACCCGAAGGAGGGCACTGAAGCTTTCTTT

J: TRBJ1-2
D: TRBD1
V: TRBV7-9
size: NA
CDR3: CASSSGQGIYGYTF
DNA: TGTGCCAGCAGCTCTGGACAGGGGATCTATGGCTACACCTTC

J: TRBJ1-4
D: NA
V: TRBV7-9
size: NA
CDR3: CASGGVALNEKLFF
DNA: TGTGCCAGTGGAGGGGTTGCGTTAAATGAAAAACTGTTTTTT

J: TRBJ2-1
D: TRBD1
V: TRBV12-5
size: NA
CDR3: CASGYGQGSNEQFF
DNA: TGTGCTAGTGGATACGGACAGGGAAGCAATGAGCAGTTCTTC

J: TRBJ2-7
D: NA
V: TRBV5-1
size: NA
CDR3: CASSFGGEGYEQYF
DNA: TGCGCCAGCAGCTTCGGGGGAGAGGGCTACGAGCAGTACTTC

J: TRBJ2-4
D: NA
V: TRBV2
size: NA
CDR3: CASSDNIQYF
DNA: TGTGCCAGCAGTGATAACATTCAGTACTTC

J: TRBJ1-2
D: NA
V: TRBV10-2
size: NA
CDR3: CASSESGSPYLSRHGYTF
DNA: TGCGCCAGCAGTGAGTCTGGGTCCCCTTACCTTAGCCGTCATGGCTACACCTTC

J: TRBJ1-2
D: NA
V: TRBV7-8
size: once
CDR3: CASSLVRSWLYDGYTF
DNA: TGTGCCAGCAGCTTAGTTAGGTCTTGGCTCTATGATGGCTACACCTTC

J: TRBJ2-1
D: TRBD1
V: TRBV28
size: once
CDR3: CASRTGGYNEQFF
DNA: TGTGCCAGCCGGACAGGGGGGTACAATGAGCAGTTCTTC

J: TRBJ2-3
D: NA
V: TRBV9
size: NA
CDR3: CASSERNFRTDTQYF
DNA: TGTGCCAGCAGCGAACGGAATTTTCGCACAGATACGCAGTATTTT